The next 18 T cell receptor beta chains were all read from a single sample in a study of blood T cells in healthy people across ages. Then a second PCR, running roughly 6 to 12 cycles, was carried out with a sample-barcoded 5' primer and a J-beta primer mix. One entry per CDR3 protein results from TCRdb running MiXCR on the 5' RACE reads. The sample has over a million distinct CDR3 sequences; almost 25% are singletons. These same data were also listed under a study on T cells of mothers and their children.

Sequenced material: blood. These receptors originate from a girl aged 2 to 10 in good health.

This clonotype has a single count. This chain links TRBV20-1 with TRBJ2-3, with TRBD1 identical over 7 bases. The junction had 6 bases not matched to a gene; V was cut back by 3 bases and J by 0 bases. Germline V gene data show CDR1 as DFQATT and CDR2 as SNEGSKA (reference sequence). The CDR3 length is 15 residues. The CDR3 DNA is TGCAGTGCTAGTTACAGGGGAGATAGCACAGATACGCAGTATTTT. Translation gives CSASYRGDSTDTQYF.

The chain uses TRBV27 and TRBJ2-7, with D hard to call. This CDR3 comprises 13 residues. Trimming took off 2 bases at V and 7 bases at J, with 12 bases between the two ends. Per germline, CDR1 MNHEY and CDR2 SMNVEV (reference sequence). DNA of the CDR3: TGTGCCAGCAGTTTAGGAGCGATGGTTGAGCAGTACTTC. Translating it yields CASSLGAMVEQYF.

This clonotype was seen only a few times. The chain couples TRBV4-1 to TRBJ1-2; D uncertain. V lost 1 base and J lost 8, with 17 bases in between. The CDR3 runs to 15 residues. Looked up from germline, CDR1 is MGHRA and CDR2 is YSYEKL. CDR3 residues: CASSQVIEGARGYTF. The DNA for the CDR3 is TGCGCCAGCAGCCAAGTGATTGAGGGAGCGAGAGGCTACACCTTC.

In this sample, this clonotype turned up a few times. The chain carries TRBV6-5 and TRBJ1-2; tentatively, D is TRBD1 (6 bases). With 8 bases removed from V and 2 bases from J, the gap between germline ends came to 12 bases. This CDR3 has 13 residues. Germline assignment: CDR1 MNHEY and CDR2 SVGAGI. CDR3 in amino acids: CASRLQGNYGYTF. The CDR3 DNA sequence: TGTGCCAGCCGGTTACAGGGAAACTATGGCTACACCTTC.

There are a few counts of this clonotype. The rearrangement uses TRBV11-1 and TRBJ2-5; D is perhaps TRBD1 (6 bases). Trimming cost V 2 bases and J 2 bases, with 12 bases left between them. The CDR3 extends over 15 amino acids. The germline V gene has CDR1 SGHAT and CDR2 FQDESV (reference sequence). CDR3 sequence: CASSLSRGLQETQYF. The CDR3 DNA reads TGTGCCAGCAGCTTATCCAGGGGTCTTCAAGAGACCCAGTACTTC.

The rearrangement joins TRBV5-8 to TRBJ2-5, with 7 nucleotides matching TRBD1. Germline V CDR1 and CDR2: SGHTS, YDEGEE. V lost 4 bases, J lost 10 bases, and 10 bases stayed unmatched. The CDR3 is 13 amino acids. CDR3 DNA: TGTGCCAGCAGCATTACAGGGGTCCTTGGCCAGTACTTC. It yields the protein CASSITGVLGQYF. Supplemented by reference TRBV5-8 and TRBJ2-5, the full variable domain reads EAGVTQSPTHLIKTRGQQATLRCSPISGHTSVYWYQQALGLGLQFLLWYDEGEERNRGNFPPRFSGRQFPNYSSELNVNALELEDSALYLCASSITGVLGQYFGPGTRLLVL.

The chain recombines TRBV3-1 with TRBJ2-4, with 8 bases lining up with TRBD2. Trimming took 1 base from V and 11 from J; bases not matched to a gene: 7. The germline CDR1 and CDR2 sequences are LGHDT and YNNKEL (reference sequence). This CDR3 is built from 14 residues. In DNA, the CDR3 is TGTGCCAGCAGCCAAGGGACGCTAGCGGGTTTTCAGTACTTC. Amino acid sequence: CASSQGTLAGFQYF.

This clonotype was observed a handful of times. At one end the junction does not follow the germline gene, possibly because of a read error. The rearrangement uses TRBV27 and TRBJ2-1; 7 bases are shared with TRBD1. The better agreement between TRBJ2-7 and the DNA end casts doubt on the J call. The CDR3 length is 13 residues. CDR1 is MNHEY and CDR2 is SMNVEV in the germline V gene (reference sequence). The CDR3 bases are TGTGCCAGCCACCGGGACAGATCCTCCGAGCAGTACTTC. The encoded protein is CASHRDRSSEQYF.

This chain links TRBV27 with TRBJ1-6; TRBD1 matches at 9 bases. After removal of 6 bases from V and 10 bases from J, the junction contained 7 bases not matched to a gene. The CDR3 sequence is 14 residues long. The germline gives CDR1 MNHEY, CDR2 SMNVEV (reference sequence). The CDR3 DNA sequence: TGTGCCAGCAGACTCGGACAGGGGAGATCACCCCTCCACTTT. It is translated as CASRLGQGRSPLHF.

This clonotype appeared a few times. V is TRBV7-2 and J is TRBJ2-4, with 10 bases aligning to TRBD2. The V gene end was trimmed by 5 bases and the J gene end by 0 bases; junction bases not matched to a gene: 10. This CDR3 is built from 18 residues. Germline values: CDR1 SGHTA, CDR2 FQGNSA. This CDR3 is CASSPRTSGDLAKNIQYF. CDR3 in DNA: TGTGCCAGCAGCCCTCGGACTAGCGGAGACCTAGCCAAAAACATTCAGTACTTC.

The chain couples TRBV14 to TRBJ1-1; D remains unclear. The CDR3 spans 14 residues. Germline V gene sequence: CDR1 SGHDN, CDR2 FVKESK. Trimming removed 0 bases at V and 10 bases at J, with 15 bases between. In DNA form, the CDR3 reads TGTGCCAGCAGCCAAGAACGGGCCCCCCCTCGAGCTTTCTTT. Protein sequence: CASSQERAPPRAFF. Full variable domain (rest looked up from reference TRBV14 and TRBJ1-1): EAGVTQFPSHSVIEKGQTVTLRCDPISGHDNLYWYRRVMGKEIKFLLHFVKESKQDESGMPNNRFLAERTGGTYSTLKVQPAELEDSGVYFCASSQERAPPRAFFGQGTRLTVV.

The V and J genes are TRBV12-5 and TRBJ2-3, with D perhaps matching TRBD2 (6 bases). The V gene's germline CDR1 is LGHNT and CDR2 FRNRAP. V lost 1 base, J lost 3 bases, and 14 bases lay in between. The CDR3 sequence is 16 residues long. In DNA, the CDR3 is TGTGCTAGTGGTTTGGACCGGGGTGGGGGGACAGATACGCAGTATTTT. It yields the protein CASGLDRGGGTDTQYF.

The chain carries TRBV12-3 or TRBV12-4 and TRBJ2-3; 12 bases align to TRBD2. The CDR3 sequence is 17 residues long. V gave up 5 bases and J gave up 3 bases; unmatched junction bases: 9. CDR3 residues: CASSPRLAGDGTDTQYF. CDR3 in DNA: TGTGCCAGCAGTCCCCGACTAGCGGGAGATGGAACAGATACGCAGTATTTT.

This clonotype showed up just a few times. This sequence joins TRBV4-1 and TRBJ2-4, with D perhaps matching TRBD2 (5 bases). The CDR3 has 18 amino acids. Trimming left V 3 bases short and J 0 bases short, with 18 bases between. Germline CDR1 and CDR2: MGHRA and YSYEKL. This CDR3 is CASSQVRGDYIAKNIQYF. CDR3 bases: TGCGCCAGCAGCCAGGTCAGAGGCGACTACATAGCCAAAAACATTCAGTACTTC.

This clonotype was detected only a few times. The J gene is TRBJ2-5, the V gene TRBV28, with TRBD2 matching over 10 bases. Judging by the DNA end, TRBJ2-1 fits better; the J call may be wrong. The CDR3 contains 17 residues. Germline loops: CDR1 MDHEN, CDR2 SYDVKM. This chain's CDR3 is CASSSPNLAGAYNEQFF. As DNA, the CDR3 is TGTGCCAGCAGTTCTCCGAACCTAGCGGGAGCCTACAATGAGCAGTTCTTC.

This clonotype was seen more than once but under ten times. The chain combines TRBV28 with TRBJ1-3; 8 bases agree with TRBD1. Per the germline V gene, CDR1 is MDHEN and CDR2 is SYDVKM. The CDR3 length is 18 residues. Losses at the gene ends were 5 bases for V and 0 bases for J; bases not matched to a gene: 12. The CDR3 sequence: CASSPLTGASSSGNTIYF. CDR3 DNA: TGTGCCAGCAGTCCGTTGACAGGGGCGTCGAGCTCTGGAAACACCATATATTTT.

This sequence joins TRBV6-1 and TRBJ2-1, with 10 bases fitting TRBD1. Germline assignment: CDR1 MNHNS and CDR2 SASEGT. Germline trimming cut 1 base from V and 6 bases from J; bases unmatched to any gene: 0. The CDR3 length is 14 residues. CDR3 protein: CASSEGDRGNEQFF. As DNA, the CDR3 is TGTGCCAGCAGTGAAGGGGACAGGGGCAATGAGCAGTTCTTC.

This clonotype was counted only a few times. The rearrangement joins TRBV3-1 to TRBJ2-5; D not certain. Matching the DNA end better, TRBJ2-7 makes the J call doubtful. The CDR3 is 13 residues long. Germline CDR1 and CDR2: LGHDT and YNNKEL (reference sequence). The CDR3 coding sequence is TGTGCCAGCAGCCAAGATGTGACTTCCGAGCAGTACTTC. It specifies CASSQDVTSEQYF.